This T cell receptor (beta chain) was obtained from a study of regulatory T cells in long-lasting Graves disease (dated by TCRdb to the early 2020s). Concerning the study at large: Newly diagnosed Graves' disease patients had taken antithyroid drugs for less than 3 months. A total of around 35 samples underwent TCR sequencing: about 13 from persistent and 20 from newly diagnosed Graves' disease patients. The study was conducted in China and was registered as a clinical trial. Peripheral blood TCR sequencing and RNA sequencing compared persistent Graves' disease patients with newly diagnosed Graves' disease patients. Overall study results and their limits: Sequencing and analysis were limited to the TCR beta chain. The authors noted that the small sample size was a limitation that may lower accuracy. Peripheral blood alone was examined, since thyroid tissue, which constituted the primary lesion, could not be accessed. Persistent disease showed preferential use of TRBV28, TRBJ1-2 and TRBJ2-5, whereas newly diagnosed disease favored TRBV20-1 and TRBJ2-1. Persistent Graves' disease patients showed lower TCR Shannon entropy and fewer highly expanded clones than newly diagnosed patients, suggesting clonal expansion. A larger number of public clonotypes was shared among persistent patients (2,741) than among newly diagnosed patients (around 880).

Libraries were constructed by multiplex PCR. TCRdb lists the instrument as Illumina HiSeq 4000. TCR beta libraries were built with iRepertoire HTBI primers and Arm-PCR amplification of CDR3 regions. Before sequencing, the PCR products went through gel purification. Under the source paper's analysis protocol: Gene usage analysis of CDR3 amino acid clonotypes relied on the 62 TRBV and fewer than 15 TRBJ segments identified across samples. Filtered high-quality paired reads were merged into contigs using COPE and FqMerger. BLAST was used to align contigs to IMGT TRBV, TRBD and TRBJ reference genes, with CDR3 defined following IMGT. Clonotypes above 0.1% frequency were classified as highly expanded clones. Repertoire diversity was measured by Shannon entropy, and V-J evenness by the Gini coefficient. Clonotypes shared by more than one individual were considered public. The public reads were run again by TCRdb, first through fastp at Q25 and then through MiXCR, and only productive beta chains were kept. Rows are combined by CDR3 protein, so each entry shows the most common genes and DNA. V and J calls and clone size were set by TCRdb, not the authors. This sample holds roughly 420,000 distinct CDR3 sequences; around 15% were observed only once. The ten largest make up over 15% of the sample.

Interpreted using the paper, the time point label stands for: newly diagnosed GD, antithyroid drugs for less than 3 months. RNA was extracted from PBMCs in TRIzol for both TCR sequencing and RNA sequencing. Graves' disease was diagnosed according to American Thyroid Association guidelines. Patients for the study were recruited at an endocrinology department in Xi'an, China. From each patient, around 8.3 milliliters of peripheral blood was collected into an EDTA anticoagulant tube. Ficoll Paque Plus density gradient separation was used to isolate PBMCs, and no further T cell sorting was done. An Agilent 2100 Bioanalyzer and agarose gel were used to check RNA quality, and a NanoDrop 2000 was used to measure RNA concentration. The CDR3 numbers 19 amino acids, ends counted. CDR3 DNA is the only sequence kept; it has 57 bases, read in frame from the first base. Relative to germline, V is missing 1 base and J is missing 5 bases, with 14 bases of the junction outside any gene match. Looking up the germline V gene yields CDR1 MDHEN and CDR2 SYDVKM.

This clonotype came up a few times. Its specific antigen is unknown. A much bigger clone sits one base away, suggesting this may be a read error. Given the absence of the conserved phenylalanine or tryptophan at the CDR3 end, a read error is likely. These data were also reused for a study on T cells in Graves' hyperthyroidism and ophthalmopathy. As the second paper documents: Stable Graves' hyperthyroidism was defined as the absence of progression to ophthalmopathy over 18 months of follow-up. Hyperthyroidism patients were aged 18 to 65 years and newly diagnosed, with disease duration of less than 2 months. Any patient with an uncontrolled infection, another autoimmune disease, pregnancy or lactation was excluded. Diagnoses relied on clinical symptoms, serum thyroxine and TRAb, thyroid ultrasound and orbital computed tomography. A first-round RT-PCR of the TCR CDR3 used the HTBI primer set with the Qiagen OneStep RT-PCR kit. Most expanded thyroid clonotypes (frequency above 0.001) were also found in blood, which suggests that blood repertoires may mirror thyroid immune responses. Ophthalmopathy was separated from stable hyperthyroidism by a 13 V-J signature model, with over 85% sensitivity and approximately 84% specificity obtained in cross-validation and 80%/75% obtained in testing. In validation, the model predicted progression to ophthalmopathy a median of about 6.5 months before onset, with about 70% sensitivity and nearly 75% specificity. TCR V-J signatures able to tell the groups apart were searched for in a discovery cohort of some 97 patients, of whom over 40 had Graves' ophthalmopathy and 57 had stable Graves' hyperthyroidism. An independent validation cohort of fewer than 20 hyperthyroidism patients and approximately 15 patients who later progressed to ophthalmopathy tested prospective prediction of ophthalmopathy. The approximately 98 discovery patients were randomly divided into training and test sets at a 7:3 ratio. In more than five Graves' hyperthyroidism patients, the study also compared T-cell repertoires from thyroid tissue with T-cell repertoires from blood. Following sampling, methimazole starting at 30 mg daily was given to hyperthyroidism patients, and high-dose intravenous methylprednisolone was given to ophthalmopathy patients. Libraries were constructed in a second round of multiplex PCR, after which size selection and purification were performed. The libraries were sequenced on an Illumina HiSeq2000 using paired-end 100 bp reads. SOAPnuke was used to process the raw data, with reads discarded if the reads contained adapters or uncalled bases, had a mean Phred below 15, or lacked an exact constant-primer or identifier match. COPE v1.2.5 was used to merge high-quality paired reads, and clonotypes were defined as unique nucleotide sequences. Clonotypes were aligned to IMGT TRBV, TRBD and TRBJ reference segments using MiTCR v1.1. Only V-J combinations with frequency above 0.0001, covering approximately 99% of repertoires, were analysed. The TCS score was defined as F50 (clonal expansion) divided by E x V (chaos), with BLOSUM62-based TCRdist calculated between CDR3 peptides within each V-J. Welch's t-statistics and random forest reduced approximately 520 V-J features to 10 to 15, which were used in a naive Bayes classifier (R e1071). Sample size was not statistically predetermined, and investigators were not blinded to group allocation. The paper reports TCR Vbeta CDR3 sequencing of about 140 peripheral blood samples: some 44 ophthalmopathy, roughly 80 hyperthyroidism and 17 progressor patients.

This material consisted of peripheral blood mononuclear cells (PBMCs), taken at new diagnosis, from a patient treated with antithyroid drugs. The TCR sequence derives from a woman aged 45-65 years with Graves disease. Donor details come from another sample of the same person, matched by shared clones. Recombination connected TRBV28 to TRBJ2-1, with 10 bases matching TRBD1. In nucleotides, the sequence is TGTGCCAGCAGTTTATCCGGGACAGGGGTCGGGGGTGAAGACAATGAGCAGTTCCTC. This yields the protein CASSLSGTGVGGEDNEQFL.